The entry below describes one T cell receptor (beta chain). This record belongs to a study of shared clonotypes between healthy human individuals. The V end lost 6 bases, the J end lost 3 bases, and 18 bases lay between the germline ends. The CDR3 totals 15 residues. Germline assignment: CDR1 MDHEN and CDR2 SYDVKM. Clones were read by immunoSEQ multiplex PCR, and TCRdb kept only the in-frame ones, dropping some. The sample lists approximately 500,000 clones; about 96% were seen once. The chain recombines TRBV28 with TRBJ2-7, with D possibly called TRBD1 or TRBD2 (5 bases each). This sequence was found in a woman aged 30 to 39 in good health. The sample comprised naive CD4+ T cells sorted from blood. As to subset: CD45RA+ positively selected. CDR3 region: CASRPRMGVGYEQYF. For the CDR3, the DNA is TGTGCCAGCAGGCCACGGATGGGGGTCGGCTACGAGCAGTACTTC.